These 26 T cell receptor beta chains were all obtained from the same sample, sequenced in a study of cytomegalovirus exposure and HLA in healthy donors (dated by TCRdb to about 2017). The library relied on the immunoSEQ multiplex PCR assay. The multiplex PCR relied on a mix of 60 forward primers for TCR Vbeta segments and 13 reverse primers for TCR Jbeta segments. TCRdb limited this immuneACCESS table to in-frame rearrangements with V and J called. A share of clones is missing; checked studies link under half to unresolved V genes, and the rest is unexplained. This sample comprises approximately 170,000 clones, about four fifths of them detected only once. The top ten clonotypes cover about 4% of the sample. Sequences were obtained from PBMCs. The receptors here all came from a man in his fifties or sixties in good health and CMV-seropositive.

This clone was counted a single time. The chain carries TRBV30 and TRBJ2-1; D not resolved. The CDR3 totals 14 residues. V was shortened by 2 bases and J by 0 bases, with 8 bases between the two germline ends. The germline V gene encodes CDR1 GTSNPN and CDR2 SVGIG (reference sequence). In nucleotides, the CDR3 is TGTGCCTGGAGTCCAGCGTCCTCCTACAATGAGCAGTTCTTC. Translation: CAWSPASSYNEQFF. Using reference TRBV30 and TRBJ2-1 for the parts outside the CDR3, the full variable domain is SQTIHQWPATLVQPVGSPLSLECTVEGTSNPNLYWYRQAAGRGLQLLFYSVGIGQISSEVPQNLSASRPQDRQFILSSKKLLLSDSGFYLCAWSPASSYNEQFFGPGTRLTVL.

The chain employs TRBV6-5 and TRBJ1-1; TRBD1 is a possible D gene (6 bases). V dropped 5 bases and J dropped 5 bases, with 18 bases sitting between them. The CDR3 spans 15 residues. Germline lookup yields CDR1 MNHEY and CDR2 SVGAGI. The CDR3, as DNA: TGTGCCAGCAGTAATGAATGGACAGTACGTACTGAAGCTTTCTTT. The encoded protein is CASSNEWTVRTEAFF.

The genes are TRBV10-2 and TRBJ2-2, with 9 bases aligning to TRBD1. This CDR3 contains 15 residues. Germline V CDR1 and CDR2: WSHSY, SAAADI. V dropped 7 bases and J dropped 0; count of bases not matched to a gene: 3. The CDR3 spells CASTGQGPNTGELFF. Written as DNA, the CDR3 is TGCGCCAGCACCGGACAGGGGCCGAACACCGGGGAGCTGTTTTTT.

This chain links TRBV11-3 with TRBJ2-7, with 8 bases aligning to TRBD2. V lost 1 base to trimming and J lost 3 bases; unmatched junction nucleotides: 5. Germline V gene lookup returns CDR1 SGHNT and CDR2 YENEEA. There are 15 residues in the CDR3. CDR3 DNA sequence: TGTGCCAGCAGCTTAGGCGCTAGCGGGTACTACGAGCAGTACTTC. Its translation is CASSLGASGYYEQYF. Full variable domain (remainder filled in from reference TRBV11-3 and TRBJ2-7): EAGVVQSPRYKIIEKKQPVAFWCNPISGHNTLYWYLQNLGQGPELLIRYENEEAVDDSQLPKDRFSAERLKGVDSTLKIQPAELGDSAVYLCASSLGASGYYEQYFGPGTRLTVT.

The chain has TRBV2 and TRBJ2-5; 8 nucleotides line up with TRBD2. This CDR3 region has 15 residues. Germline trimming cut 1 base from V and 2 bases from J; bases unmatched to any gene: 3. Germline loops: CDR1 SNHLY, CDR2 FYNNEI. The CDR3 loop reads CASSEEGLVQETQYF. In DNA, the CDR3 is TGTGCCAGCAGTGAAGAGGGACTAGTTCAAGAGACCCAGTACTTC.

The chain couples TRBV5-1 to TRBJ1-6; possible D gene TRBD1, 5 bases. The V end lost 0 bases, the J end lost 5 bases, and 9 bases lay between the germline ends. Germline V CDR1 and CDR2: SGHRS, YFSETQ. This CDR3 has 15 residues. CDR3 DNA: TGCGCCAGCAGCTTGGAGGGGACTCATAATTCACCCCTCCACTTT. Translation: CASSLEGTHNSPLHF.

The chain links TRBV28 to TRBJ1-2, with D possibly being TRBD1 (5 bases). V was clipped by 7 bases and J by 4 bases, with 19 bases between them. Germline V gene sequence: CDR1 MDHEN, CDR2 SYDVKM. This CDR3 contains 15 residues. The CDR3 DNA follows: TGTGCCAGCACCGAAAGGGGAGGGGCGGGCTATGGCTACACCTTC. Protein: CASTERGGAGYGYTF.

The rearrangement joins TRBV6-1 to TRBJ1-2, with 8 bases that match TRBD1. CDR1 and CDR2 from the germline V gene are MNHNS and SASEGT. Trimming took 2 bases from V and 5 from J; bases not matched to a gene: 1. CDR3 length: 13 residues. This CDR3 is CASSEQGAYGYTF. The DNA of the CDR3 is TGTGCCAGCAGTGAACAGGGGGCATATGGCTACACCTTC.

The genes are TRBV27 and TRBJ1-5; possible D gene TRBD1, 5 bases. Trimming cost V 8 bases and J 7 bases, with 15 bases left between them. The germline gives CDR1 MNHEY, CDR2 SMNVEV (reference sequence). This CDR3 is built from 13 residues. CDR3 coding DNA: TGTGCCAGCCACCCGCAGTCAGGGCAGCCCCAGCATTTT. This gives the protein CASHPQSGQPQHF.

The CDR3 region has the DNA TGTGCCAGCAGCTTACCGACAATTACTAATGAAAAACTGTTTTTT. Translated: CASSLPTITNEKLFF. The chain is built from TRBV7-2 and TRBJ1-4; no clear D gene. V lost 2 bases to trimming and J lost 2 bases, with 9 bases between them. This CDR3 spans 15 amino acids. The germline V gene encodes CDR1 SGHTA and CDR2 FQGNSA.

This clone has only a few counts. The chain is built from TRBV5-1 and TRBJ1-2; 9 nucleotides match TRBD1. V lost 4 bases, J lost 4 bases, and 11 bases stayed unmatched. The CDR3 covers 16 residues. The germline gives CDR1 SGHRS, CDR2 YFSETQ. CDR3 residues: CASSPRTGAVLYGYTF. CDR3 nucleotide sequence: TGCGCCAGCAGCCCTAGGACAGGGGCTGTCCTCTATGGCTACACCTTC.

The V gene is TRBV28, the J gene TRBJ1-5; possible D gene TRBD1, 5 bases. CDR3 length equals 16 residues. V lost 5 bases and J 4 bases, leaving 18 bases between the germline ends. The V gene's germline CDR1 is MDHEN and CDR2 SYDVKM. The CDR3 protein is CASSPSSMRGNQPQHF. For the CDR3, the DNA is TGTGCCAGCAGTCCCAGTTCCATGCGGGGGAATCAGCCCCAGCATTTT.

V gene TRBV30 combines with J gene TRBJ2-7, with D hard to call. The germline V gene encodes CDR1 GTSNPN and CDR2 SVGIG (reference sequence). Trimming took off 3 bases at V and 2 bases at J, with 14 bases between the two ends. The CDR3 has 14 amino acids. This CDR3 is CAWSGERMPYEQYF. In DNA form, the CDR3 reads TGTGCCTGGAGCGGAGAGAGGATGCCCTACGAGCAGTACTTC.

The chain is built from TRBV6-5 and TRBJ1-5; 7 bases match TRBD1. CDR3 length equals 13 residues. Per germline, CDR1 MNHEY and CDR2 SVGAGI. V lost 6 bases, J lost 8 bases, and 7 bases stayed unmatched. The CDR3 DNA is TGTGCCAGCAGGTCCGGACAGGCTGAGCCCCAGCATTTT. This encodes CASRSGQAEPQHF.

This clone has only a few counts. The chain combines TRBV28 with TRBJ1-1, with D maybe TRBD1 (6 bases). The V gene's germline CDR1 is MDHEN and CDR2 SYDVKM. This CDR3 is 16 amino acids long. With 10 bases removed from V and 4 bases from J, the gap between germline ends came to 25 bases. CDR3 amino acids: CATQNSQGQVSTEAFF. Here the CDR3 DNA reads TGTGCCACCCAGAACTCTCAGGGGCAGGTTAGCACTGAAGCTTTCTTT.

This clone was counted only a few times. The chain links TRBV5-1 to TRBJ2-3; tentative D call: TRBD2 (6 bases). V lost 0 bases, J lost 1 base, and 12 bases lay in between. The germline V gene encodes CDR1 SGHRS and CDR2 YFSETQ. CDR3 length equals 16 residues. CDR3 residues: CASSLAGIAGTDTQYF. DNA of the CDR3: TGCGCCAGCAGCTTGGCCGGGATAGCGGGCACAGATACGCAGTATTTT.

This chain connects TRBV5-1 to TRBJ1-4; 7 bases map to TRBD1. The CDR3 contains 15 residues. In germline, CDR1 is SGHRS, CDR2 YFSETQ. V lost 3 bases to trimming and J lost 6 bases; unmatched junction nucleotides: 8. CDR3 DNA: TGCGCCAGCAGCTCCGGACAGGCGTCGGATGAAAAACTGTTTTTT. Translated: CASSSGQASDEKLFF.

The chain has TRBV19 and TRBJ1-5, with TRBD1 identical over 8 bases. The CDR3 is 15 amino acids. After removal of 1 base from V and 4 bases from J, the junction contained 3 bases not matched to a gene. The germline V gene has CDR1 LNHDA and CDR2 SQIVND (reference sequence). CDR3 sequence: CASSIGGTGNQPQHF. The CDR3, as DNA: TGTGCCAGTAGTATAGGCGGGACAGGAAATCAGCCCCAGCATTTT.

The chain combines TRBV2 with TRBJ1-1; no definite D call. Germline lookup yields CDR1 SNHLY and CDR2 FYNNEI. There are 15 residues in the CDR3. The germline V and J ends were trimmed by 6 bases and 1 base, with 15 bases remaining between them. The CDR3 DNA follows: TGTGCCAGCAGCTTGATGACGGGAACGAACACTGAAGCTTTCTTT. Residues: CASSLMTGTNTEAFF.

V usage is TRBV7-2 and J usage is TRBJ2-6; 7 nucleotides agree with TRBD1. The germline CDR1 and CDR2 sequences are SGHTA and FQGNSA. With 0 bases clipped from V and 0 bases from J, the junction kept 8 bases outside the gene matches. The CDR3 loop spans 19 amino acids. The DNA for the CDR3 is TGTGCCAGCAGCTTAGCGTTCAGGGGGTATCTCTCTGGGGCCAACGTCCTGACTTTC. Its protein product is CASSLAFRGYLSGANVLTF.

CDR3 bases: TGTGCCAGCAGCAGCAGGGAACCGAATGAGCAGTTCTTC. It specifies CASSSREPNEQFF. The chain has TRBV7-9 and TRBJ2-1, with a possible D match to TRBD1 (5 bases). Deletions cut 5 bases from V and 7 bases from J, with 12 bases between. The CDR3 covers 13 residues. In germline, CDR1 is SEHNR, CDR2 FQNEAQ (reference sequence).

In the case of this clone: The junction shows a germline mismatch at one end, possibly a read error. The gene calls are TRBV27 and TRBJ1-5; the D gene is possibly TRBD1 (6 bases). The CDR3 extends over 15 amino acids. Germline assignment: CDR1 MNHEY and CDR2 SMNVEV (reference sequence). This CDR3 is CASSFFAGGNQPQHF. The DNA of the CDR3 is TGTGCCAGCAGTTTTTTTGCGGGGGGCAACCAGCCCCAGCATTTT.

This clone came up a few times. For the CDR3, the DNA is TGTGCCAGCAGTGATCCGGGGTTAGACAGCAATCAGCCCCAGCATTTT. Protein sequence: CASSDPGLDSNQPQHF. The chain links TRBV28 to TRBJ1-5; D not certain. Trimming cost V 5 bases and J 1 base, with 15 bases left between them. The CDR3 sequence is 16 residues long. Per germline, CDR1 MDHEN and CDR2 SYDVKM.

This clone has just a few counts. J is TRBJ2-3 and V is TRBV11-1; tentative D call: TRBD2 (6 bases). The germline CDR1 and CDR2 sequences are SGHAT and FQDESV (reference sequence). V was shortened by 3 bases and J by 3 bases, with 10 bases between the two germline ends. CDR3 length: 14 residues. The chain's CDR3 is CASSLASGTDTQYF. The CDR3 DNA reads TGTGCCAGCAGCTTGGCAAGCGGGACAGATACGCAGTATTTT.

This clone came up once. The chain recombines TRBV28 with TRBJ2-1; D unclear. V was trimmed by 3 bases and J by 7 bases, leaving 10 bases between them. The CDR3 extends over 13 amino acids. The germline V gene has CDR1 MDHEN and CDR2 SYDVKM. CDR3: CASSFVQTNEQFF. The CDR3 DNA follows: TGTGCCAGCAGTTTTGTGCAGACTAATGAGCAGTTCTTC.

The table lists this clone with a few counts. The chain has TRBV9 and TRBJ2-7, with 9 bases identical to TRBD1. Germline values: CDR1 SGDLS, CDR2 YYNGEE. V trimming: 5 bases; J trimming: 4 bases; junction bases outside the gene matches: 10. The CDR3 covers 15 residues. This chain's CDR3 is CASSETGTGYYEQYF. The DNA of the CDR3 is TGTGCCAGCAGTGAGACCGGGACAGGGTATTACGAGCAGTACTTC.